The 27 T cell receptor beta chains in this list originate from one sample, sequenced in a study of cytomegalovirus exposure and HLA in healthy donors. With 60 Vbeta and 13 Jbeta primers, the PCR was carried out. The protocol was immunoSEQ multiplex PCR, while the TCRdb copy is restricted to in-frame clones and leaves out a portion. The sample lists 100,000 to 140,000 clones, about 72% seen once, with roughly 2.1% in the top ten. Specimen: PBMCs. All receptors come from a man in his late teens or twenties in good health and CMV-seronegative.

This clone appeared a few times. The CDR3 sequence: CASSDRTEGETQYF. The CDR3 coding sequence is TGCGCCAGCTCCGACCGGACAGAGGGGGAGACCCAGTACTTC. This rearrangement joins TRBV5-1 to TRBJ2-5, with D perhaps TRBD1 (6 bases). The V end lost 7 bases, the J end lost 5 bases, and 18 bases lay between the germline ends. Germline loops: CDR1 SGHRS, CDR2 YFSETQ. The CDR3 runs to 14 residues. The full variable domain, rest sourced from reference TRBV5-1 and TRBJ2-5, is KAGVTQTPRYLIKTRGQQVTLSCSPISGHRSVSWYQQTPGQGLQFLFEYFSETQRNKGNFPGRFSGRQFSNSRSEMNVSTLELGDSALYLCASSDRTEGETQYFGPGTRLLVL.

The chain joins TRBV28 to TRBJ2-1; D is unclear. The CDR3 extends over 12 amino acids. Germline V gives CDR1 MDHEN, CDR2 SYDVKM. Trimming removed 4 bases at V and 4 bases at J, with 5 bases between. This chain's CDR3 is CASSSPYNEQFF. DNA for the CDR3: TGTGCCAGCAGTTCCCCTTACAATGAGCAGTTCTTC. Together with reference TRBV28 and TRBJ2-1, the CDR3 gives the full variable domain: DVKVTQSSRYLVKRTGEKVFLECVQDMDHENMFWYRQDPGLGLRLIYFSYDVKMKEKGDIPEGYSVSREKKERFSLILESASTNQTSMYLCASSSPYNEQFFGPGTRLTVL.

The V gene is TRBV19, the J gene TRBJ2-3; D might be TRBD2 (5 bases). Germline V gives CDR1 LNHDA, CDR2 SQIVND (reference sequence). Trimming pared 10 bases from V and 4 bases from J, leaving 15 bases between. CDR3 length equals 13 residues. The CDR3: CATQEPGADTQYF. For the CDR3, the DNA is TGTGCCACCCAAGAACCCGGGGCAGATACGCAGTATTTT. The complete variable domain, with remaining parts taken from reference TRBV19 and TRBJ2-3, reads DGGITQSPKYLFRKEGQNVTLSCEQNLNHDAMYWYRQDPGQGLRLIYYSQIVNDFQKGDIAEGYSVSREKKESFPLTVTSAQKNPTAFYLCATQEPGADTQYFGPGTRLTVL.

On this clone itself: Relative to the germline gene, one junction end is altered; a read error may explain this. V usage is TRBV5-4 and J usage is TRBJ2-2; a possible D gene is TRBD2 (6 bases). This CDR3 is 16 amino acids long. Germline CDR1 SGHNT, CDR2 YYREEE (reference sequence). CDR3 amino acids: CASSPPGVRNAGELFF. The DNA for the CDR3 is TGTGCCAGCAGCCCCCCGGGGGTGAGGAACGCCGGGGAGCTGTTTTTT. The whole variable domain, remainder taken from reference TRBV5-4 and TRBJ2-2, is ETGVTQSPTHLIKTRGQQVTLRCSSQSGHNTVSWYQQALGQGPQFIFQYYREEENGRGNFPPRFSGLQFPNYSSELNVNALELDDSALYLCASSPPGVRNAGELFFGEGSRLTVL.

This rearrangement joins TRBV25-1 to TRBJ2-1; 8 bases align to TRBD2. Germline values: CDR1 MGHDK, CDR2 SYGVNS. The CDR3 has 14 amino acids. After removal of 4 bases from V and 10 bases from J, the junction contained 9 bases not matched to a gene. The CDR3 region is CASSGAGGHWEQFF. DNA of the CDR3: TGTGCCAGCAGTGGGGCGGGGGGCCATTGGGAGCAGTTCTTC.

V and J are TRBV29-1 and TRBJ1-2; 10 bases are a match to TRBD1. J was trimmed by 4 bases and V by 1 base; bases with no gene match: 0. The V gene's germline CDR1 is SQVTM and CDR2 ANQGSEA. This CDR3 has 13 amino acids. This CDR3 is CSVEGQGAYGYTF. CDR3 DNA sequence: TGCAGCGTTGAAGGACAGGGGGCCTATGGCTACACCTTC.

The chain is built from TRBV5-1 and TRBJ2-7, with 8 bases aligning to TRBD1. CDR1 SGHRS and CDR2 YFSETQ come from the germline V gene. Trimming cost V 4 bases and J 4 bases; bases outside gene matches: 7. This CDR3 is 14 amino acids long. CDR3: CASSPGQGGYEQYF. CDR3 in DNA: TGCGCCAGCAGCCCAGGACAGGGCGGGTACGAGCAGTACTTC. The full variable domain, rest sourced from reference TRBV5-1 and TRBJ2-7, is KAGVTQTPRYLIKTRGQQVTLSCSPISGHRSVSWYQQTPGQGLQFLFEYFSETQRNKGNFPGRFSGRQFSNSRSEMNVSTLELGDSALYLCASSPGQGGYEQYFGPGTRLTVT.

V gene TRBV28 combines with J gene TRBJ2-3; 7 bases fit TRBD1. The CDR3 extends over 11 amino acids. The V gene's germline CDR1 is MDHEN and CDR2 SYDVKM. Trimming removed 5 bases from V and 9 bases from J; junction bases left unmatched: 2. The CDR3 DNA sequence: TGTGCCAGCAGTGACAGGGTAACGCAGTATTTT. Its translation: CASSDRVTQYF. The full variable domain, rest sourced from reference TRBV28 and TRBJ2-3, is DVKVTQSSRYLVKRTGEKVFLECVQDMDHENMFWYRQDPGLGLRLIYFSYDVKMKEKGDIPEGYSVSREKKERFSLILESASTNQTSMYLCASSDRVTQYFGPGTRLTVL.

The chain is built from TRBV6-6 and TRBJ2-2; weak D call: TRBD1 (5 bases). The CDR3 runs to 14 residues. Deletions cut 4 bases from V and 6 bases from J, with 12 bases between. Germline CDR1 reads MNHNY; CDR2 reads SVGAGI (reference sequence). This chain's CDR3 is CASSSIQGPGELFF. As DNA, the CDR3 is TGTGCCAGCAGTTCGATTCAGGGCCCCGGGGAGCTGTTTTTT.

The V call is TRBV18, the J call TRBJ1-1; TRBD1 might be the D (6 bases). The CDR3 runs 17 residues. V was clipped by 4 bases and J by 1 base, with 19 bases between them. Germline CDR1 is KGHSH and CDR2 is LQKENI. CDR3 in DNA: TGTGCCAGCTCACACAGGGCTACCTTACCTTCGAACACTGAAGCTTTCTTT. This encodes CASSHRATLPSNTEAFF.

CDR3 nucleotide sequence: TGTGCCAGCAGCTTAGGCGGGACAGGGGGAGAGACCCAGTACTTC. This codes for CASSLGGTGGETQYF. The J gene is TRBJ2-5, the V gene TRBV7-9; 11 bases line up with TRBD1. The CDR3 has 15 amino acids. CDR1 and CDR2 from the germline V gene are SEHNR and FQNEAQ (reference sequence). J was trimmed by 4 bases and V by 1 base; bases with no gene match: 2.

This sequence joins TRBV4-2 and TRBJ2-2; 11 nucleotides align to TRBD2. Trimming cost V 2 bases and J 0 bases; bases outside gene matches: 5. The length of the CDR3 is 18 residues. Germline V gives CDR1 LGHNA, CDR2 YNFKEQ. The CDR3 protein is CASSQLFSGGANTGELFF. The CDR3 nucleotides are TGTGCCAGCAGCCAATTATTTAGCGGGGGGGCGAACACCGGGGAGCTGTTTTTT.

This clone has only a few counts. Other DNA sequences in the sample encode the same CDR3. This chain connects TRBV25-1 to TRBJ2-1; D is uncertain. Looked up from germline, CDR1 is MGHDK and CDR2 is SYGVNS. Trimming pared 7 bases from V and 0 bases from J, leaving 7 bases between. This CDR3 region has 13 residues. The CDR3 is CASKDSSYNEQFF. The CDR3 nucleotides are TGTGCCAGCAAAGATAGCTCCTACAATGAGCAGTTCTTC.

The chain joins TRBV28 to TRBJ1-1, with D perhaps matching TRBD1 (5 bases). The CDR3 is 14 residues long. Trimming cost V 4 bases and J 1 base, with 10 bases left between them. The germline CDR1 and CDR2 sequences are MDHEN and SYDVKM. The CDR3 protein is CASSSRAQNTEAFF. DNA of the CDR3: TGTGCCAGCAGTTCCAGGGCACAGAACACTGAAGCTTTCTTT.

This clone was recorded a few times. V usage is TRBV25-1 and J usage is TRBJ1-6; D may be TRBD1 (6 bases). The germline V gene encodes CDR1 MGHDK and CDR2 SYGVNS. Trimming stripped 6 bases from V and 0 bases from J, with 18 bases between. The CDR3 runs to 18 residues. The CDR3 DNA is TGTGCCAGCAGCAGGGACATCCCTATGAGCTCCTATAATTCACCCCTCCACTTT. Protein: CASSRDIPMSSYNSPLHF.

In this sample, this clone turned up once. Other DNA variants within this sample encode the same CDR3. The V and J genes are TRBV12-5 and TRBJ1-1; 8 nucleotides match TRBD1. The germline CDR1 and CDR2 sequences are LGHNT and FRNRAP. The CDR3 is made up of 18 amino acids. J gave up 1 base and V 2 bases, and 12 bases lay outside the gene matches. The CDR3 DNA follows: TGTGCTAGTGGTTTGACGCTAGACAGGGGCCCCTGGAACACTGAAGCTTTCTTT. Protein sequence: CASGLTLDRGPWNTEAFF.

This clone was observed once. The chain carries TRBV5-1 and TRBJ1-4; unclear D gene. The CDR3 is 14 amino acids. V gave up 1 base and J gave up 4 bases, with 8 bases separating them. Looked up from germline, CDR1 is SGHRS and CDR2 is YFSETQ. In nucleotides, the CDR3 is TGCGCCAGCAGCTTGTCACAGCTTAATGAAAAACTGTTTTTT. Translating it yields CASSLSQLNEKLFF.

The rearrangement links TRBV5-4 to TRBJ2-1, with D perhaps matching TRBD1 (5 bases). Per the germline V gene, CDR1 is SGHNT and CDR2 is YYREEE (reference sequence). This CDR3 has 16 residues. The V gene lost 1 base and the J gene lost 10 bases, with 21 bases spanning the gap. CDR3 sequence: CASSLSSSRLQGEQFF. The CDR3 DNA reads as TGTGCCAGCAGCTTGTCTTCCAGCAGGCTTCAGGGAGAGCAGTTCTTC.

This clone was counted between two and nine times. A read error may account for a junction end that differs from germline. The CDR3 loop is CSSRDRLNIQYF. The CDR3 region has the DNA TGTTCCAGCAGAGACAGGCTAAACATTCAGTACTTC. V usage is TRBV7-9 and J usage is TRBJ2-4, with a possible D match to TRBD1 (6 bases). The CDR3 has 12 amino acids. In germline, CDR1 is SEHNR, CDR2 FQNEAQ (reference sequence).

The chain carries TRBV9 and TRBJ1-2; D remains unclear. The V and J ends lost 0 bases and 1 base respectively, with 7 bases between them. The CDR3 has 14 residues. The germline gives CDR1 SGDLS, CDR2 YYNGEE. The CDR3 loop reads CASSVGGYNYGYTF. CDR3 nucleotide sequence: TGTGCCAGCAGCGTAGGAGGGTATAACTATGGCTACACCTTC.

The chain is built from TRBV5-4 and TRBJ2-7; TRBD1 agrees at 7 bases. Per the germline V gene, CDR1 is SGHNT and CDR2 is YYREEE (reference sequence). The CDR3 spans 16 residues. V was clipped by 0 bases and J by 5 bases; unmatched bases: 11. The CDR3 nucleotides are TGTGCCAGCAGCTTGGTAGGGGGCCATCCTCGGGACGAGCAGTACTTC. Protein product: CASSLVGGHPRDEQYF.

This clone was recorded only once. The J gene is TRBJ2-1, the V gene TRBV29-1; tentative D call: TRBD2 (5 bases). The V end was cut by 3 bases, the J end by 9 bases, with 9 bases between. Looked up from germline, CDR1 is SQVTM and CDR2 is ANQGSEA. This CDR3 is built from 11 residues. The CDR3 loop is CSVDRGFEQFF. DNA for the CDR3: TGCAGCGTTGATCGGGGTTTTGAGCAGTTCTTC.

The J gene is TRBJ2-2, the V gene TRBV2; tentative D call: TRBD2 (6 bases). CDR3 length equals 12 residues. Germline V gene lookup returns CDR1 SNHLY and CDR2 FYNNEI. Trimming stripped 4 bases from V and 8 bases from J, with 8 bases between. The CDR3 is CASSARGGELFF. CDR3 in DNA: TGTGCCAGCAGTGCCCGGGGGGGGGAGCTGTTTTTT.

This chain connects TRBV6-5 to TRBJ2-4; TRBD2 agrees at 8 bases. Trimming removed 3 bases from V and 6 bases from J; junction bases left unmatched: 7. The germline gives CDR1 MNHEY, CDR2 SVGAGI. This CDR3 is built from 15 residues. DNA for the CDR3: TGTGCCAGCAGTTATCTTAGCGGGGCCCTAAACATTCAGTACTTC. Translated, it gives CASSYLSGALNIQYF.

The rearrangement links TRBV29-1 to TRBJ2-1, with 7 bases fitting TRBD2. The CDR3 is 15 amino acids. Germline values: CDR1 SQVTM, CDR2 ANQGSEA. Trimming took 4 bases from V and 7 from J; bases not matched to a gene: 13. The CDR3 region is CSVAGQGTSVNEQFF. The CDR3 coding sequence is TGCAGCGTTGCTGGTCAGGGAACTAGCGTTAATGAGCAGTTCTTC.

This clone was observed a handful of times. The V gene is TRBV28, the J gene TRBJ1-5, with unresolved D. CDR3 length: 12 amino acids. V lost 6 bases and J 7 bases, leaving 10 bases between the germline ends. The germline V gene encodes CDR1 MDHEN and CDR2 SYDVKM. The CDR3 DNA reads TGTGCCAGCAGCTCCGGGTTACAGCCCCAGCATTTT. It encodes CASSSGLQPQHF.

V gene TRBV4-2 combines with J gene TRBJ2-5, with 10 bases aligning to TRBD2. The last part of the DNA fits TRBJ2-7 better; the J call may be wrong. Per the germline V gene, CDR1 is LGHNA and CDR2 is YNFKEQ. This CDR3 comprises 14 residues. The CDR3 spells CASRPGLAFYEQYF. The CDR3 bases are TGTGCCAGCAGGCCGGGACTAGCGTTCTACGAGCAGTACTTC.